The 28 T cell receptor beta chains given below trace back to one sample, sequenced in a study of blood T cell repertoires in COVID-19 (dated by TCRdb to 2019 to 2021). Libraries were constructed by the immunoSEQ multiplex PCR assay. Held by TCRdb, this immuneACCESS table contains in-frame sequences only and omits some clones. Under half of the omission traces to an unresolved V gene where checked; the cause of the rest is unknown. The sample data list about 110,000 clones, and just over 70% of these were observed just once. The ten top clones hold around 1.9% of the sample. The source material was peripheral blood. These receptors were taken from a woman between 40 and 55 years old with acute or convalescent COVID-19.

The CDR3 loop is CAISESGGGTEAFF. The CDR3, as DNA: TGTGCCATCAGTGAGTCGGGAGGGGGAACTGAAGCTTTCTTT. The chain joins TRBV10-3 to TRBJ1-1, with D possibly being TRBD1 (6 bases). The CDR3 contains 14 residues. Germline assignment: CDR1 ENHRY and CDR2 SYGVKD. Trimming removed 0 bases at V and 5 bases at J, with 10 bases between.

Ten or more counts support this clone. The chain couples TRBV20-1 to TRBJ1-2; no clear D gene. With 3 bases removed from V and 1 base from J, the gap between germline ends came to 6 bases. The CDR3 extends over 12 amino acids. The germline CDR1 and CDR2 sequences are DFQATT and SNEGSKA (reference sequence). The CDR3 protein is CSASGDNYGYTF. CDR3 DNA sequence: TGCAGTGCTAGTGGAGATAACTATGGCTACACCTTC.

This clone appeared a single time. This rearrangement joins TRBV6-2 or TRBV6-3 to TRBJ1-2; 8 bases agree with TRBD1. Per the germline V gene, CDR1 is MNHEY and CDR2 is SVGEGT. This CDR3 is built from 14 residues. Germline trimming cut 4 bases from V and 4 bases from J; bases unmatched to any gene: 5. The CDR3 here is CASSSQGDGYGYTF. The DNA for the CDR3 is TGTGCCAGCAGTTCACAGGGGGATGGCTATGGCTACACCTTC.

This chain connects TRBV5-4 to TRBJ1-1, with TRBD1 matching over 9 bases. Looked up from germline, CDR1 is SGHNT and CDR2 is YYREEE (reference sequence). The CDR3 totals 15 residues. J lost 5 bases, V lost 3 bases, and 8 bases had no gene match. CDR3 amino acids: CASSWDRARGTEAFF. The CDR3 region has the DNA TGTGCCAGCAGCTGGGACAGGGCCAGAGGAACTGAAGCTTTCTTT.

The chain links TRBV9 to TRBJ1-3; no clear D. Trimming left V 2 bases short and J 4 bases short, with 10 bases between. CDR1 is SGDLS, CDR2 YYNGEE, per germline. The CDR3 is made up of 14 amino acids. CDR3 nucleotides: TGTGCCAGCAGCGTCGAGAGTAGAGGAAACACCATATATTTT. Translated: CASSVESRGNTIYF.

The J gene is TRBJ2-7, the V gene TRBV28, with TRBD1 matching 7 bases. V trimming: 4 bases; J trimming: 9 bases; junction bases outside the gene matches: 12. There are 14 residues in the CDR3. The germline V gene encodes CDR1 MDHEN and CDR2 SYDVKM. CDR3 sequence reads: CASSSIQGRKAQYF. The CDR3 DNA sequence: TGTGCCAGCAGTTCTATACAGGGGCGGAAGGCGCAGTACTTC.

This clone has a handful of counts. This chain joins TRBV2 and TRBJ2-7; the D is unclear. The CDR3 extends over 15 amino acids. The V gene's germline CDR1 is SNHLY and CDR2 FYNNEI. Between the trimmed V and J ends, which lost 4 bases and 6 bases, there was a span of 19 bases. CDR3 region: CASSVSSVLDAEQYF. CDR3 DNA: TGTGCCAGCAGTGTCTCGAGCGTTCTAGATGCCGAGCAGTACTTC.

The V call is TRBV18, the J call TRBJ2-3, with TRBD1 as a possible D gene (5 bases). Trimming shortened V by 4 bases and J by 2 bases, and 13 bases separated the two germline ends. This CDR3 is built from 15 residues. CDR1 is KGHSH and CDR2 is LQKENI in the germline V gene. The CDR3 spells CASSQQVTPTDTQYF. CDR3 in DNA: TGTGCCAGCTCACAACAGGTCACCCCCACAGATACGCAGTATTTT.

The V gene is TRBV30, the J gene TRBJ1-5; D is possibly TRBD1 (6 bases). Trimming shortened V by 4 bases and J by 0 bases, and 13 bases separated the two germline ends. The CDR3 loop spans 15 amino acids. CDR1 is GTSNPN, CDR2 SVGIG, per germline (reference sequence). The CDR3 bases are TGTGCCTGGAATACCGGACAGTATAGCAATCAGCCCCAGCATTTT. Translation: CAWNTGQYSNQPQHF.

The chain recombines TRBV29-1 with TRBJ2-5; 9 bases are shared with TRBD2. Germline CDR1 SQVTM, CDR2 ANQGSEA. The trim removed 8 bases at V and 5 bases at J, leaving 15 bases unmatched. This CDR3 has 15 residues. Here the CDR3 DNA reads TGCAGCACGGCCCCGGGACTAGCTGTACGGGAGACCCAGTACTTC. It yields the protein CSTAPGLAVRETQYF.

The CDR3 DNA is TGCGCCAGCAGCTTTGGACTAGCGGGGAGATCCACAGATACGCAGTATTTT. Its protein is CASSFGLAGRSTDTQYF. This chain joins TRBV5-1 and TRBJ2-3, with 12 bases fitting TRBD2. The germline CDR1 and CDR2 sequences are SGHRS and YFSETQ. V shed 2 bases and J 2 bases; nucleotides not matched to a gene: 6. This CDR3 is built from 17 residues.

On this clone itself: This CDR3 is also generated by other DNA sequences in the sample. The genes are TRBV6-5 and TRBJ1-1, with 10 bases that match TRBD1. From germline, CDR1 is MNHEY and CDR2 SVGAGI. The CDR3 is made up of 14 amino acids. J gave up 4 bases and V 6 bases, and 5 bases lay outside the gene matches. The CDR3 region is CASRRTGGPTEAFF. The CDR3 coding sequence is TGTGCCAGCAGGCGGACAGGGGGGCCCACTGAAGCTTTCTTT.

The gene calls are TRBV29-1 and TRBJ1-4; a possible D gene is TRBD1 (6 bases). Germline assignment: CDR1 SQVTM and CDR2 ANQGSEA. Trimming took 2 bases from V and 5 from J, leaving 9 bases between them. The CDR3 spans 13 residues. This CDR3 reads CSVERQANEKLFF. The CDR3 DNA reads TGCAGCGTTGAAAGACAGGCCAATGAAAAACTGTTTTTT.

The chain carries TRBV29-1 and TRBJ2-3; 10 bases align to TRBD2. Germline CDR1 and CDR2: SQVTM and ANQGSEA. Trimming at V came to 3 bases and at J to 5 bases, leaving 8 bases not matched to a gene. The CDR3 totals 15 residues. The CDR3 coding sequence is TGCAGCGTTGAGGCTAGCGGGGGTCAGGGAGATACGCAGTATTTT. Residues: CSVEASGGQGDTQYF.

The chain links TRBV12-3 or TRBV12-4 to TRBJ1-2; D gene uncertain. V lost 2 bases and J 4 bases, leaving 8 bases between the germline ends. The CDR3 has 13 residues. CDR3 DNA: TGTGCCAGCAGTTTATCCGCCGGCTATGGCTACACCTTC. It translates to CASSLSAGYGYTF.

The chain links TRBV19 to TRBJ1-1, with 7 bases fitting TRBD1. Germline assignment: CDR1 LNHDA and CDR2 SQIVND (reference sequence). The CDR3 extends over 12 amino acids. The CDR3 loop reads CGTVGGGTEAFF. The CDR3, as DNA: TGTGGTACGGTAGGGGGCGGCACTGAAGCTTTCTTT.

The chain combines TRBV11-3 with TRBJ1-1; 7 bases agree with TRBD1. V lost 1 base and J lost 8; bases outside the gene matches: 4. Looked up from germline, CDR1 is SGHNT and CDR2 is YENEEA. CDR3 length equals 13 residues. CDR3 in amino acids: CASSLGGDREAFF. The CDR3, as DNA: TGTGCCAGCAGCTTAGGAGGGGACAGAGAAGCTTTCTTT. Filled out from reference TRBV11-3 and TRBJ1-1, the complete variable domain reads EAGVVQSPRYKIIEKKQPVAFWCNPISGHNTLYWYLQNLGQGPELLIRYENEEAVDDSQLPKDRFSAERLKGVDSTLKIQPAELGDSAVYLCASSLGGDREAFFGQGTRLTVV.

The J gene is TRBJ2-4, the V gene TRBV5-1; 7 bases are a match to TRBD2. Looked up from germline, CDR1 is SGHRS and CDR2 is YFSETQ. This CDR3 spans 16 amino acids. The V gene end was trimmed by 4 bases and the J gene end by 3 bases; junction bases not matched to a gene: 10. CDR3 coding DNA: TGCGCCAGCAGCGCGGGGGACCTTTTGGGCAAAAACATTCAGTACTTC. Its protein is CASSAGDLLGKNIQYF.

The chain carries TRBV15 and TRBJ2-1, with 7 bases aligning to TRBD1. With V trimmed by 0 bases and J by 7 bases, 18 bases remained unmatched. The V gene's germline CDR1 is LNHNV and CDR2 YYDKDF (reference sequence). The CDR3 has 19 amino acids. CDR3 in amino acids: CATSRETPGDRPPGNEQFF. The CDR3 DNA reads as TGTGCCACCAGCAGAGAAACCCCAGGGGACAGACCTCCGGGGAATGAGCAGTTCTTC.

This clone has just a few counts. The chain employs TRBV28 and TRBJ1-5; weak D call: TRBD1 (5 bases). This CDR3 comprises 15 residues. The V end lost 3 bases, the J end lost 1 base, and 10 bases lay between the germline ends. CDR1 and CDR2 (germline): MDHEN, SYDVKM. In DNA form, the CDR3 reads TGTGCCAGCAGTTTGCAGGGCACAAGCAATCAGCCCCAGCATTTT. This sequence encodes CASSLQGTSNQPQHF.

This clone was counted a few times. V usage is TRBV12-3 or TRBV12-4 and J usage is TRBJ1-1; D gene ambiguous. V lost 3 bases, J lost 7 bases, and 6 bases lay in between. This CDR3 region has 11 residues. The CDR3 nucleotides read TGTGCCAGCAGTTTCTGGAGTGAAGCTTTCTTT. Protein sequence: CASSFWSEAFF.

The chain links TRBV15 to TRBJ2-3; the D gene is possibly TRBD1 (5 bases). CDR1 LNHNV and CDR2 YYDKDF come from the germline V gene (reference sequence). CDR3 length: 12 residues. V shed 5 bases and J shed 6 bases, with 9 bases lying between them. The CDR3 region has the DNA TGTGCCACCAGCCTAGGGGATGATACGCAGTATTTT. Protein sequence: CATSLGDDTQYF.

This clone was counted a few times. The chain combines TRBV15 with TRBJ2-7, with 10 nucleotides matching TRBD2. The V segment lost 3 bases and the J segment 4 bases; nucleotides outside the gene matches: 9. The CDR3 is 16 residues long. Germline V gene data show CDR1 as LNHNV and CDR2 as YYDKDF (reference sequence). The chain's CDR3 is CATSRELAGLPYEQYF. CDR3 nucleotide sequence: TGTGCCACCAGCAGGGAACTAGCGGGGCTGCCTTACGAGCAGTACTTC.

The chain carries TRBV7-2 and TRBJ1-1; a possible D gene is TRBD1 (6 bases). Trimming pared 0 bases from V and 0 bases from J, leaving 11 bases between. Germline CDR1 reads SGHTA; CDR2 reads FQGNSA. The CDR3 spans 16 residues. The CDR3 protein is CASSLAYGQLNTEAFF. The CDR3 nucleotides are TGTGCCAGCAGCTTAGCGTATGGACAGCTGAACACTGAAGCTTTCTTT.

The rearrangement links TRBV15 to TRBJ2-5; 7 bases match TRBD1. V shed 3 bases and J 0 bases; nucleotides not matched to a gene: 4. The germline gives CDR1 LNHNV, CDR2 YYDKDF (reference sequence). The CDR3 loop spans 15 amino acids. CDR3 coding DNA: TGTGCCACCAGCAGCCGGACAGGCAACCAAGAGACCCAGTACTTC. It yields the protein CATSSRTGNQETQYF.

This clone has just one count. V usage is TRBV7-6 and J usage is TRBJ1-5; TRBD1 matches 8 bases. Germline V CDR1 and CDR2: SGHVS, FNYEAQ. The CDR3 runs to 15 residues. Trimming at V came to 1 base and at J to 1 base, leaving 0 bases not matched to a gene. The CDR3 DNA reads as TGTGCCAGCAGCTTAGGACAGGGGAGCAATCAGCCCCAGCATTTT. Amino acids: CASSLGQGSNQPQHF.

This clone showed up just a few times. The V and J genes are TRBV19 and TRBJ2-2; weak D call: TRBD1 (6 bases). CDR1 and CDR2 (germline): LNHDA, SQIVND (reference sequence). The germline V and J ends were trimmed by 1 base and 1 base, with 7 bases remaining between them. This CDR3 is built from 15 residues. This CDR3 is CASSIGGGNTGELFF. The CDR3 nucleotides read TGTGCCAGTAGTATAGGAGGGGGGAACACCGGGGAGCTGTTTTTT.

This chain uses TRBV11-2 with TRBJ1-3; possibly TRBD1 for D (5 bases). Trimming left V 5 bases short and J 2 bases short, with 16 bases between. The CDR3 is 16 residues long. Per the germline V gene, CDR1 is SGHAT and CDR2 is FQNNGV. The CDR3 sequence is CASSVGGGYAGNTIYF. CDR3 nucleotide sequence: TGTGCCAGCAGCGTGGGGGGTGGGTACGCTGGAAACACCATATATTTT.